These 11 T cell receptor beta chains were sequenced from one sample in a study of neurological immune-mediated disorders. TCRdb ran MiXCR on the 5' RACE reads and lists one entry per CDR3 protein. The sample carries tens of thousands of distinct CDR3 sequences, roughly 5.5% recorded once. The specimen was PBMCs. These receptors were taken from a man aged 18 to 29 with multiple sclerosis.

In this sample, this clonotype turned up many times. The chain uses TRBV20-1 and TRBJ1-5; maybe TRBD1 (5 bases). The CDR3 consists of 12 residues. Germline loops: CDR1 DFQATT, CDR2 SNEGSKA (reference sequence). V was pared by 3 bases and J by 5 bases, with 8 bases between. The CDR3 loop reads CSASLGDQPQHF. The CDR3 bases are TGCAGTGCTAGTTTAGGGGATCAGCCCCAGCATTTT.

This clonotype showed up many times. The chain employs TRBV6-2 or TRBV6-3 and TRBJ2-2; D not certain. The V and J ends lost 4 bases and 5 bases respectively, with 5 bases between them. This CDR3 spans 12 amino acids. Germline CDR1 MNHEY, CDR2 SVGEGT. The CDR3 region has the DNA TGTGCCAGCAGTTGGGGTACCGGGGAGCTGTTTTTT. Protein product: CASSWGTGELFF.

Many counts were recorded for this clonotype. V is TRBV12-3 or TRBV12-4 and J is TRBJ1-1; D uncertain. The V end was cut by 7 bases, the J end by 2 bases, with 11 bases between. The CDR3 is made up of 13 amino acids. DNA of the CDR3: TGTGCCAGCACCAGTCCCCTTAACACTGAAGCTTTCTTT. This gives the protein CASTSPLNTEAFF.

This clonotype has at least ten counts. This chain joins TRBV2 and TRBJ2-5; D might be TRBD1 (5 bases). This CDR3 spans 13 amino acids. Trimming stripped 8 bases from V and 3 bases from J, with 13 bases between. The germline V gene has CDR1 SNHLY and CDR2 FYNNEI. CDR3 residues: CASAGSREETQYF. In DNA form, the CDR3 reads TGTGCCAGCGCAGGGTCCAGGGAAGAGACCCAGTACTTC.

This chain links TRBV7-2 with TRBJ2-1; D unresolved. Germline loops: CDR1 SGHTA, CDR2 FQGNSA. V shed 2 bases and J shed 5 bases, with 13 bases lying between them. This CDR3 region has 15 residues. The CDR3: CASSLNGLVNNEQFF. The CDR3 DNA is TGTGCCAGCAGCTTAAACGGATTAGTGAACAATGAGCAGTTCTTC.

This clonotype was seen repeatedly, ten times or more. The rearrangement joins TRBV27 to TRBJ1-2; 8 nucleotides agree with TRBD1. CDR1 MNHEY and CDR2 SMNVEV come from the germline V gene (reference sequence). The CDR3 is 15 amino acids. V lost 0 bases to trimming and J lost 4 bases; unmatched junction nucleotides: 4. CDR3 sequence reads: CASSLSGQAFYGYTF. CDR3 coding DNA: TGTGCCAGCAGTTTATCGGGACAGGCGTTCTATGGCTACACCTTC.

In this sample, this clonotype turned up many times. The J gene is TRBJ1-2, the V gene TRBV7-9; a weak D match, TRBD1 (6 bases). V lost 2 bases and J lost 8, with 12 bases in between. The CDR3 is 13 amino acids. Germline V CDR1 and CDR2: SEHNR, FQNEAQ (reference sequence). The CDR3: CASSLIGGNGYTF. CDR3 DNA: TGTGCCAGCAGCTTAATAGGGGGTAACGGCTACACCTTC.

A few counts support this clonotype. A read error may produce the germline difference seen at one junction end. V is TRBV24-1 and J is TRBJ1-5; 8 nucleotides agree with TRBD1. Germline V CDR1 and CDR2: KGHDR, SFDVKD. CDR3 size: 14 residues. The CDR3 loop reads CATSGAGGGQPQNF. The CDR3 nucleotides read TGTGCCACCAGTGGTGCAGGGGGCGGTCAGCCCCAGAATTTT.

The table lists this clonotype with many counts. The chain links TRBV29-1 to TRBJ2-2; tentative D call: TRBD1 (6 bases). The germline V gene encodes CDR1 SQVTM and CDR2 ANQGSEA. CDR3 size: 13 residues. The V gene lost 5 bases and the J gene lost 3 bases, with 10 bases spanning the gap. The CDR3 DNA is TGCAGCGTTATGAAGGGGGACACCGGGGAGCTGTTTTTT. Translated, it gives CSVMKGDTGELFF.

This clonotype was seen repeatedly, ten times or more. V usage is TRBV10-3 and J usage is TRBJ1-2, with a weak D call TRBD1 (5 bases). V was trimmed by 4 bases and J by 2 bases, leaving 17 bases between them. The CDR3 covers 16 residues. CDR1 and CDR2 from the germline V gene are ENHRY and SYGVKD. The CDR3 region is CAISATGPTQNYGYTF. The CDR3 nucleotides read TGTGCCATCAGTGCTACAGGACCCACTCAAAACTATGGCTACACCTTC.

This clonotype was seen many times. CDR3 amino acids: CASSVGVSGPLHF. CDR3 nucleotides: TGTGCCAGCAGCGTGGGGGTCTCGGGGCCCCTCCACTTT. The genes are TRBV9 and TRBJ1-6; possibly TRBD1 for D (5 bases). Trimming removed 2 bases at V and 13 bases at J, with 13 bases between. This CDR3 contains 13 residues. Germline CDR1 SGDLS, CDR2 YYNGEE.